This TCR beta chain stems from a study of shared T cell receptors in the human thymus. V was cut by 5 bases and J by 2 bases, with 13 bases left in between. Germline CDR1 SGHTA, CDR2 FQGNSA. This CDR3 spans 14 amino acids. Here immunoSEQ multiplex PCR was the method, and the copy in TCRdb shows in-frame clones only, minus some. This sample has about 610,000 clones, with more than 75% found just once. These data were likewise used in another study, on human thymus T cells. In that study: The thymus was resected at corrective cardiac surgery. Blood and thymic repertoires both appeared biased in V and J gene usage. As related research reported, thymic repertoires overlapped highly among unrelated individuals.

The receptor's source is a boy under two years old with a congenital heart defect. The sample taken for sequencing was thymocytes. V usage is TRBV7-2 and J usage is TRBJ2-7; unclear D gene. The CDR3 coding sequence is TGTGCCAGCAGCCGGAGAGGTACTACCTACGAGCAGTACTTC. Translating it yields CASSRRGTTYEQYF.